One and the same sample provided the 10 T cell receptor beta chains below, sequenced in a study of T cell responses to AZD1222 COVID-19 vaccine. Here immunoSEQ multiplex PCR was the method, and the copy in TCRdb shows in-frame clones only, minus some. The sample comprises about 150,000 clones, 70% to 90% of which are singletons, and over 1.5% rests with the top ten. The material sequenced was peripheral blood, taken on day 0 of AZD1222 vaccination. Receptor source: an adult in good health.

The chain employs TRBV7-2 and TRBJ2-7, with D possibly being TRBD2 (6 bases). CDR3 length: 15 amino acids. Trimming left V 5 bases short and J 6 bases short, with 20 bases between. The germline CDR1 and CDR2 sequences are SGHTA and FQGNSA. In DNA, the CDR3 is TGTGCCAGCAGCAATCCTCGTAGGGACTCCCTCGAGCAGTACTTC. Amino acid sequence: CASSNPRRDSLEQYF.

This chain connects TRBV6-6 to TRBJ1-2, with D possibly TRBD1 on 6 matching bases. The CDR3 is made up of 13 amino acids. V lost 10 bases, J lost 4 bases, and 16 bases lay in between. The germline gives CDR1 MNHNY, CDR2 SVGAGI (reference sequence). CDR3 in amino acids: CAIRTAGSYGYTF. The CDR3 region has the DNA TGTGCCATACGGACAGCTGGATCCTATGGCTACACCTTC.

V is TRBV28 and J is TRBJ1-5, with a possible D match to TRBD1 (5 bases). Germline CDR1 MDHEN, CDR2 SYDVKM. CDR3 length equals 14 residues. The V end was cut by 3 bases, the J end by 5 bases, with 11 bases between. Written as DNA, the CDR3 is TGTGCCAGCAGTTTCGGTTGGGGCGATCAGCCCCAGCATTTT. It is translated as CASSFGWGDQPQHF.

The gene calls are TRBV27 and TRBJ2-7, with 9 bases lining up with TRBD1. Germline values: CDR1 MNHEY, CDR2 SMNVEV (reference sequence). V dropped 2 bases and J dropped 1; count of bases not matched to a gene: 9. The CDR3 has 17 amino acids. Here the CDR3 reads CASSLRAGGQGSYEQYF. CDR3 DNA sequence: TGTGCCAGCAGTTTAAGGGCCGGGGGACAGGGTTCCTACGAGCAGTACTTC.

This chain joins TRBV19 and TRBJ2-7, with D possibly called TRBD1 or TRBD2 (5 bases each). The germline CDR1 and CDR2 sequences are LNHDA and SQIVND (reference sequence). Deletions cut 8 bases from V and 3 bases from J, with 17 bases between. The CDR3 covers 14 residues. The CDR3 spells CASGIGTGDYEQYF. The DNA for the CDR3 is TGTGCCAGTGGGATCGGGACGGGTGACTACGAGCAGTACTTC.

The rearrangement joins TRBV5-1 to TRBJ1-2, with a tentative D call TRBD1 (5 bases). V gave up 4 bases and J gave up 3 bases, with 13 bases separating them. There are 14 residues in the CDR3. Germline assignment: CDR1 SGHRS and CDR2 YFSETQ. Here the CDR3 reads CASSAREPDYGYTF. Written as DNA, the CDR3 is TGCGCCAGCAGCGCCAGGGAACCCGACTATGGCTACACCTTC.

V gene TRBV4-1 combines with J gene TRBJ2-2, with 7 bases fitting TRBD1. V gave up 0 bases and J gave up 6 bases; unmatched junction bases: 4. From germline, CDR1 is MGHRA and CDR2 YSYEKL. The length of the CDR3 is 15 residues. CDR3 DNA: TGCGCCAGCAGCCAAGAGGGACAGATACCCGGGGAGCTGTTTTTT. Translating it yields CASSQEGQIPGELFF.

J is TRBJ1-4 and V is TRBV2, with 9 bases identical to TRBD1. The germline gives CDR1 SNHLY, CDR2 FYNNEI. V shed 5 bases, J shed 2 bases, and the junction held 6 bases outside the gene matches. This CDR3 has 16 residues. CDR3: CASSIQGAGTNEKLFF. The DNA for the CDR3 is TGTGCCAGCAGTATACAGGGGGCCGGGACTAATGAAAAACTGTTTTTT.

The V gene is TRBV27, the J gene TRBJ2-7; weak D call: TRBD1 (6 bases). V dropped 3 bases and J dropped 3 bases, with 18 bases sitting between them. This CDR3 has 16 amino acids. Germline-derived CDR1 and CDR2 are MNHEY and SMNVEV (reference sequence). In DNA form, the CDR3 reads TGTGCCAGCAGTTTTTTCAAACAGGGAATAGGCTACGAGCAGTACTTC. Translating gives CASSFFKQGIGYEQYF.

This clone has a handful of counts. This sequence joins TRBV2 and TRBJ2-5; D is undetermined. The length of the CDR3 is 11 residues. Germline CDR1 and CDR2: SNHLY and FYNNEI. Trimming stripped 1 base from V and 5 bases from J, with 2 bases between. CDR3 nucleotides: TGTGCCAGCAGTGAAGGGGAGACCCAGTACTTC. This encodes CASSEGETQYF.